Each of the 17 T cell receptor beta chains below was sequenced from the same sample in a study of cytomegalovirus exposure and HLA in healthy donors. Amplification used 60 Vbeta primers and 13 Jbeta primers. Using immunoSEQ multiplex PCR, the repertoire was profiled, and TCRdb retains in-frame clones only, with some absent. Of some 100,000 clones listed, approximately 74% were seen once; the top ten hold around 10%. The material sequenced was PBMCs. Receptors were obtained from a woman aged 45-65 years in good health and CMV-seropositive.

J is TRBJ2-3 and V is TRBV6-1; D gene ambiguous. V dropped 3 bases and J dropped 5 bases, with 3 bases sitting between them. Germline lookup yields CDR1 MNHNS and CDR2 SASEGT. There are 11 residues in the CDR3. The CDR3 reads CASSDVDTQYF. The CDR3 coding sequence is TGTGCCAGCAGTGACGTAGATACGCAGTATTTT.

This clone was counted only a few times. The V gene is TRBV11-3, the J gene TRBJ2-1, with 15 bases aligning to TRBD2. The CDR3 has 15 residues. Germline V CDR1 and CDR2: SGHNT, YENEEA. Trimming removed 0 bases from V and 10 bases from J; junction bases left unmatched: 1. The CDR3 bases are TGTGCCAGCAGCTTAGAGGGACTAGCGGGGGGAGAGCAGTTCTTC. It translates to CASSLEGLAGGEQFF.

V is TRBV7-2 and J is TRBJ1-4, with TRBD1 as a possible D gene (6 bases). Trimming removed 2 bases from V and 8 bases from J, with 21 bases in between. The germline gives CDR1 SGHTA, CDR2 FQGNSA. The length of the CDR3 is 17 residues. Here the CDR3 reads CASSLYSGGGGGEKLFF. The CDR3 DNA follows: TGTGCCAGCAGCTTATATAGCGGGGGGGGCGGAGGGGAAAAACTGTTTTTT.

The J gene is TRBJ2-5, the V gene TRBV11-1; 7 positions match TRBD1. The junction had 8 bases not matched to a gene; V was cut back by 5 bases and J by 2 bases. From germline, CDR1 is SGHAT and CDR2 FQDESV (reference sequence). The CDR3 is made up of 15 amino acids. Here the CDR3 DNA reads TGTGCCAGCAGCGCCCAGACAGGGCTTCAAGAGACCCAGTACTTC. Protein: CASSAQTGLQETQYF.

The CDR3 reads CASSSPGLLAVMNTEAFF. The CDR3 DNA is TGTGCCAGTAGTAGCCCCGGTCTTCTAGCCGTGATGAACACTGAAGCTTTCTTT. The chain employs TRBV19 and TRBJ1-1; D is undetermined. The germline V gene encodes CDR1 LNHDA and CDR2 SQIVND (reference sequence). V lost 4 bases to trimming and J lost 0 bases, with 21 bases between them. CDR3 length: 18 amino acids.

The chain recombines TRBV27 with TRBJ2-1, with D possibly being TRBD2 (6 bases). The CDR3 spans 16 residues. Per the germline V gene, CDR1 is MNHEY and CDR2 is SMNVEV (reference sequence). Between the trimmed V and J ends, which lost 4 bases and 2 bases, there was a span of 15 bases. The CDR3 DNA follows: TGTGCCAGCAGTTCACTGGACTATACAGCCTACAATGAGCAGTTCTTC. It codes for CASSSLDYTAYNEQFF.

V and J are TRBV10-3 and TRBJ2-6; 7 bases agree with TRBD1. J gave up 0 bases and V 3 bases, and 5 bases lay outside the gene matches. CDR1 is ENHRY, CDR2 SYGVKD, per germline. There are 17 residues in the CDR3. In DNA form, the CDR3 reads TGTGCCATCAGTGAAAAAACAGGGGACTCTGGGGCCAACGTCCTGACTTTC. Its translation: CAISEKTGDSGANVLTF.

This sequence joins TRBV27 and TRBJ1-2, with a weak D call TRBD1 (5 bases). The CDR3 has 15 residues. V was shortened by 7 bases and J by 5 bases, with 20 bases between the two germline ends. Germline CDR1 and CDR2: MNHEY and SMNVEV (reference sequence). CDR3 loop: CASKSSFGGGYGYTF. The CDR3 nucleotides read TGTGCCAGCAAGAGCTCGTTTGGGGGGGGATATGGCTACACCTTC.

The table lists this clone with many counts. This chain connects TRBV2 to TRBJ1-2, with a tentative D call TRBD1 (5 bases). Germline V gene data show CDR1 as SNHLY and CDR2 as FYNNEI. The CDR3 covers 11 residues. Trimming removed 5 bases at V and 10 bases at J, with 11 bases between. The CDR3 sequence is CASSKTANYTF. The CDR3 DNA is TGTGCCAGCAGTAAGACAGCCAACTACACCTTC.

The CDR3 sequence: CAMMIKNGGSYNEQFF. The CDR3 DNA is TGCGCCATGATGATCAAGAACGGTGGCTCCTACAATGAGCAGTTCTTC. The chain employs TRBV10-1 and TRBJ2-1; D gene unclear. Trimming stripped 10 bases from V and 0 bases from J, with 19 bases between. Germline CDR1 and CDR2: WNHNN and SYGVQD (reference sequence). This CDR3 region has 16 residues.

The V and J genes are TRBV19 and TRBJ2-5; TRBD1 might be the D (5 bases). Germline values: CDR1 LNHDA, CDR2 SQIVND (reference sequence). CDR3 size: 13 residues. The V end was cut by 3 bases, the J end by 5 bases, with 10 bases between. As DNA, the CDR3 is TGTGCCAGTAGTATGGGCAGGGCTGAGACCCAGTACTTC. It encodes CASSMGRAETQYF.

This sequence joins TRBV7-2 and TRBJ2-7; D is ambiguous. Germline V CDR1 and CDR2: SGHTA, FQGNSA. The length of the CDR3 is 13 residues. V was clipped by 2 bases and J by 0 bases, with 5 bases between them. For the CDR3, the DNA is TGTGCCAGCAGCTTATACAGCTCCTACGAGCAGTACTTC. Translated: CASSLYSSYEQYF. Full variable domain (outside the CDR3, taken from reference TRBV7-2 and TRBJ2-7): GAGVSQSPSNKVTEKGKDVELRCDPISGHTALYWYRQSLGQGLEFLIYFQGNSAPDKSGLPSDRFSAERTGGSVSTLTIQRTQQEDSAVYLCASSLYSSYEQYFGPGTRLTVT.

This chain uses TRBV4-2 with TRBJ2-7; D is perhaps TRBD1 (5 bases). Trimming took 4 bases from V and 2 from J, leaving 18 bases between them. The CDR3 loop spans 16 amino acids. The germline V gene encodes CDR1 LGHNA and CDR2 YNFKEQ. The CDR3 sequence is CASSPGVGLSAYEQYF. CDR3 nucleotides: TGTGCCAGCAGCCCTGGAGTGGGGCTTAGTGCCTACGAGCAGTACTTC.

The chain recombines TRBV5-4 with TRBJ1-2, with 7 bases matching TRBD1. CDR1 is SGHNT, CDR2 YYREEE, per germline (reference sequence). This CDR3 comprises 20 residues. The trim removed 6 bases at V and 7 bases at J, leaving 30 bases unmatched. CDR3 sequence (DNA): TGTGCCAGCACCGACGAAAAAAGCCTCCGTTTATTAGAGGGGGCAGGTGGCTACACCTTC. Its protein product is CASTDEKSLRLLEGAGGYTF. Full variable domain (outside the CDR3, taken from reference TRBV5-4 and TRBJ1-2): ETGVTQSPTHLIKTRGQQVTLRCSSQSGHNTVSWYQQALGQGPQFIFQYYREEENGRGNFPPRFSGLQFPNYSSELNVNALELDDSALYLCASTDEKSLRLLEGAGGYTFGSGTRLTVV.

V is TRBV4-1 and J is TRBJ1-1; maybe TRBD1 (5 bases). From germline, CDR1 is MGHRA and CDR2 YSYEKL. The CDR3 has 13 residues. V was trimmed by 4 bases and J by 6 bases, leaving 12 bases between them. Here the CDR3 DNA reads TGCGCCAGCAGCCCAGCCGGGGGATCTGAAGCTTTCTTT. Translating gives CASSPAGGSEAFF.

The V call is TRBV28, the J call TRBJ2-1; unclear D gene. Germline assignment: CDR1 MDHEN and CDR2 SYDVKM. V was clipped by 6 bases and J by 6 bases, with 15 bases between them. The CDR3 consists of 14 residues. CDR3 region: CASSYQRFSNEQFF. The CDR3 coding sequence is TGTGCCAGCAGCTACCAGCGATTCAGCAATGAGCAGTTCTTC.

The chain combines TRBV7-2 with TRBJ2-1; D is perhaps TRBD2 (5 bases). CDR1 SGHTA and CDR2 FQGNSA come from the germline V gene. Trimming stripped 4 bases from V and 6 bases from J, with 13 bases between. There are 14 residues in the CDR3. The CDR3, as DNA: TGTGCCAGCAGCTCCCTAGCCCCAACCAATGAGCAGTTCTTC. It is translated as CASSSLAPTNEQFF.